The T cell receptor (beta chain) under discussion was sequenced for a study of blood T cells in healthy people across ages. Study overall: T cells yielded about one barcoded beta molecule per two cells through template switching.

The study, taken as a whole, reports: One million T cells yielded diversity estimates that were considered underestimates.

This clonotype came up a few times. Its antigen is undetermined. A second PCR of about 7 to 12 cycles used a sample-barcoded 5' primer and a J-beta primer mix. Every sample produced at least 2.5 million CDR3-containing paired-end reads. MiXCR, applied by TCRdb to the 5' RACE reads, yields one record per CDR3 protein. The sample carries 1.5 million to 2 million distinct CDR3 sequences, roughly 27% recorded once. The sequenced sample was blood. The sequence was obtained from a woman in her thirties in good health.

DNA for the CDR3: TGCAGCGTTGATTGGGGGGGCGTGGGCAATGAGCAGTTCTTC. Translation: CSVDWGGVGNEQFF. The chain combines TRBV29-1 with TRBJ2-1; a possible D gene is TRBD2 (7 bases). CDR1 is SQVTM, CDR2 ANQGSEA, per germline. V shed 3 bases and J shed 6 bases, with 15 bases lying between them. The CDR3 runs to 14 residues.